The T cell receptor beta chain under discussion was sequenced for a study of blood T cell repertoires in COVID-19. Study at large: T cells, B-cell-depleted T cells, or PBMCs supplied cDNA or gDNA.

In assigning cohorts, the study relied on participant-reported clinical history. Deletions cut 0 bases from V and 8 bases from J, with 20 bases between. Germline values: CDR1 SGDLS, CDR2 YYNGEE. The CDR3 runs 16 residues. Per the authors' pipeline: Quantification of nucleated cells was approximated via reference gene primer amplification. Clones were sequenced by immunoSEQ multiplex PCR, and TCRdb holds only the in-frame ones, with some missing. The V and J calls and clone size are taken from that table; D and trimming were inferred from the DNA. Of approximately 50,000 clones listed, around 80% are singletons.

The sequence derives from a woman aged 50 to 60 with acute COVID-19. The chain joins TRBV9 to TRBJ1-2; D uncertain. Sample: PBMCs or T cells enriched from blood (not recorded which). CDR3 loop: CASSVGNPTYSGGYTF. CDR3 coding DNA: TGTGCCAGCAGCGTAGGGAACCCCACCTATTCGGGGGGCTACACCTTC.